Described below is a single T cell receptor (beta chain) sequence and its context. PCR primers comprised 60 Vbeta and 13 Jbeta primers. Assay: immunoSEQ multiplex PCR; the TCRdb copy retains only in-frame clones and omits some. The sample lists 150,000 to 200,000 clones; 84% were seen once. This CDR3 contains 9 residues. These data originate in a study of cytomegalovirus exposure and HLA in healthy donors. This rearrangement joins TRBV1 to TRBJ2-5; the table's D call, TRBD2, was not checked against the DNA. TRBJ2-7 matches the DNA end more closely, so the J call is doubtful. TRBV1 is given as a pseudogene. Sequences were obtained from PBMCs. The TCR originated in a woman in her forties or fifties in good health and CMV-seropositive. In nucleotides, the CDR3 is TGCACCAGCAGCTTCGAGCAGTACTTC. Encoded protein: CTSSFEQYF.